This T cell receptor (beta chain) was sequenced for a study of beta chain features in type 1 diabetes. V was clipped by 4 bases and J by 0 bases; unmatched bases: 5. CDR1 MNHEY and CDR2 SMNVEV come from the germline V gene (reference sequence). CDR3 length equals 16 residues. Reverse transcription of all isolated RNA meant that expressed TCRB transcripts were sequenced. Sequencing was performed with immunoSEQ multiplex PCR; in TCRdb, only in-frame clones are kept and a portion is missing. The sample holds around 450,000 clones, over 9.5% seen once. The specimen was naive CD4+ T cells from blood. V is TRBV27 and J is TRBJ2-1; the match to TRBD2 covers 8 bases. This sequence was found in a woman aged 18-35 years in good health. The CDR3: CASSSPSGSSYNEQFF. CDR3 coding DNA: TGTGCCAGCAGTTCTCCCAGCGGGAGCTCCTACAATGAGCAGTTCTTC.